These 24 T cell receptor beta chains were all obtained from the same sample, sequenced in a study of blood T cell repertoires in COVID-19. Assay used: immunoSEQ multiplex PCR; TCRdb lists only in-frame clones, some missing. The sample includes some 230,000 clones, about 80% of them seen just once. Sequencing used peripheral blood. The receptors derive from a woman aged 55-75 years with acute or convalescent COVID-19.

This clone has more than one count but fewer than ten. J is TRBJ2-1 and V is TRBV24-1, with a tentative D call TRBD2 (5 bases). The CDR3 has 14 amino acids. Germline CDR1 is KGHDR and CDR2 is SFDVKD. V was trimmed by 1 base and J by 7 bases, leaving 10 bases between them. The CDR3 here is CATSDFVGGNEQFF. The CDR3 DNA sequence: TGTGCCACCAGTGATTTTGTAGGCGGGAATGAGCAGTTCTTC.

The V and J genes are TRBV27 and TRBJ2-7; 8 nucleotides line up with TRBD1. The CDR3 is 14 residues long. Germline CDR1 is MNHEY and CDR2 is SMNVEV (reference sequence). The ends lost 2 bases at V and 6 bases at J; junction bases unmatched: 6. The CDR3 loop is CASSLGTGGREQYF. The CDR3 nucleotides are TGTGCCAGCAGTTTAGGGACAGGAGGACGCGAGCAGTACTTC.

In nucleotides, the CDR3 is TGTGCCAGCAGCTCCGGAACAGGGGACTCCTACGAGCAGTACTTC. Translation: CASSSGTGDSYEQYF. The chain recombines TRBV7-6 with TRBJ2-7; TRBD1 aligns across 7 bases. V lost 4 bases, J lost 0 bases, and 6 bases stayed unmatched. Germline loops: CDR1 SGHVS, CDR2 FNYEAQ. The CDR3 runs to 15 residues.

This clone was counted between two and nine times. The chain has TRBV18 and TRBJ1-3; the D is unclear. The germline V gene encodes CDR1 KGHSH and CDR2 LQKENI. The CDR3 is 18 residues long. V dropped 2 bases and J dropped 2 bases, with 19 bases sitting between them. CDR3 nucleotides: TGTGCCAGCTCACCATTGCCGACGGGGATCCATGCTGGAAACACCATATATTTT. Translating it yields CASSPLPTGIHAGNTIYF. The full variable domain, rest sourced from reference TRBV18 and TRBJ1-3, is NAGVMQNPRHLVRRRGQEARLRCSPMKGHSHVYWYRQLPEEGLKFMVYLQKENIIDESGMPKERFSAEFPKEGPSILRIQQVVRGDSAAYFCASSPLPTGIHAGNTIYFGEGSWLTVV.

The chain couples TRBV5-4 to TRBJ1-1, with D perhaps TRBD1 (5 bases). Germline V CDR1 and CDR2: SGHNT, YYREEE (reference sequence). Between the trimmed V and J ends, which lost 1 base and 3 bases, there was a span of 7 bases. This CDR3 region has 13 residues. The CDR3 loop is CASSLWGDTEAFF. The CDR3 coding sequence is TGTGCCAGCAGCTTGTGGGGGGACACTGAAGCTTTCTTT.

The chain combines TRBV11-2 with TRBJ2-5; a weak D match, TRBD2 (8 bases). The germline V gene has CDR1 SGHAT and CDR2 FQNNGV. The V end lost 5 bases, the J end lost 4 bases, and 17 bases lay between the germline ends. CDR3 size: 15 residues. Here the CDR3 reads CASSKGAGGGETQYF. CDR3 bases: TGTGCCAGCAGCAAGGGGGCGGGGGGAGGAGAGACCCAGTACTTC.

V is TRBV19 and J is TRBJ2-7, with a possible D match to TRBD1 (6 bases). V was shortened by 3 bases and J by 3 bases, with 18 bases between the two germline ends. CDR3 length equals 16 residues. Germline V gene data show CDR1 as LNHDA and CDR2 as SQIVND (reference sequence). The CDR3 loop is CASSIDAARGYYEQYF. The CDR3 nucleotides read TGTGCCAGTAGTATTGATGCCGCCAGGGGTTACTACGAGCAGTACTTC.

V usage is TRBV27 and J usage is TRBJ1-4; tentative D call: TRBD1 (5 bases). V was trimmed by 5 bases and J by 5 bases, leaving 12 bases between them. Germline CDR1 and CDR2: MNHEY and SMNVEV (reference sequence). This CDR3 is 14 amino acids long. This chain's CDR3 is CASSRGLGNEKLFF. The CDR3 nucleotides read TGTGCCAGCAGTAGGGGACTGGGGAATGAAAAACTGTTTTTT.

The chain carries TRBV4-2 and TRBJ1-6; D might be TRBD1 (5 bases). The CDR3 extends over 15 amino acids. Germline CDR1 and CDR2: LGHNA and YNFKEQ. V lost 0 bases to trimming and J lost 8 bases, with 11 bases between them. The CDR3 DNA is TGTGCCAGCAGCCAAGATCAGGGTAAGGATTCACCCCTCCACTTT. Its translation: CASSQDQGKDSPLHF.

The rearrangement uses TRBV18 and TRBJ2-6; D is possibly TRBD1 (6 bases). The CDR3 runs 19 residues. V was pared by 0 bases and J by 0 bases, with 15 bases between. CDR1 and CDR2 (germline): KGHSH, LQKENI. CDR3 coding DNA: TGTGCCAGCTCACCACCTGGGGGCACCGCAAACTCTGGGGCCAACGTCCTGACTTTC. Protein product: CASSPPGGTANSGANVLTF.

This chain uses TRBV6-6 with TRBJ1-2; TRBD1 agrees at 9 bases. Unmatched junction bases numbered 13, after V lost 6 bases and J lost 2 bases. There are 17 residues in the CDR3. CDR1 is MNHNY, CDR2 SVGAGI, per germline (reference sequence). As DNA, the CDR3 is TGTGCCAGCAGCCGAACAGGGGGCGCTGGGAAGAACTATGGCTACACCTTC. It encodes CASSRTGGAGKNYGYTF.

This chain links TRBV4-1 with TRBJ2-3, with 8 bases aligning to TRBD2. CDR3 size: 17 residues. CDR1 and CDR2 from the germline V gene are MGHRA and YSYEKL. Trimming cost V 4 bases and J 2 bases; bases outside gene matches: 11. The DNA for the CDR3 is TGCGCCAGCAGCCCACGTAGCGGGGAAAAATTCACAGATACGCAGTATTTT. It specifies CASSPRSGEKFTDTQYF.

The CDR3, as DNA: TGTGCCAGCAGCGCCTCCGGGGGGGATCAAGAGACCCAGTACTTC. As protein: CASSASGGDQETQYF. The chain couples TRBV9 to TRBJ2-5; 8 bases match TRBD2. The junction had 6 bases not matched to a gene; V was cut back by 3 bases and J by 2 bases. Per the germline V gene, CDR1 is SGDLS and CDR2 is YYNGEE. This CDR3 is 15 amino acids long.

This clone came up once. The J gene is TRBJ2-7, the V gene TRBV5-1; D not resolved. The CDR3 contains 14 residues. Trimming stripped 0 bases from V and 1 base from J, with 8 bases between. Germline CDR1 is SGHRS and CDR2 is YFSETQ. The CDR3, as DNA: TGCGCCAGCAGCTTGGAGACATCTTCCTACGAGCAGTACTTC. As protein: CASSLETSSYEQYF. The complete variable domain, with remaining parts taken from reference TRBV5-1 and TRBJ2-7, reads KAGVTQTPRYLIKTRGQQVTLSCSPISGHRSVSWYQQTPGQGLQFLFEYFSETQRNKGNFPGRFSGRQFSNSRSEMNVSTLELGDSALYLCASSLETSSYEQYFGPGTRLTVT.

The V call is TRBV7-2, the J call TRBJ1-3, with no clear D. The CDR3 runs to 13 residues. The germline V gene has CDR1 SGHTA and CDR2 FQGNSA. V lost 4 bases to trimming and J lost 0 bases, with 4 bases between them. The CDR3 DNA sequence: TGTGCCAGCAGCTGGAGCTCTGGAAACACCATATATTTT. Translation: CASSWSSGNTIYF.

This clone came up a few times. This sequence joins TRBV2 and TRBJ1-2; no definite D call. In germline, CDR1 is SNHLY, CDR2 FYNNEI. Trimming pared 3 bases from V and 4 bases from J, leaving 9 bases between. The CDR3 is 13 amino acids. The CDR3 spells CASSDDVGYGYTF. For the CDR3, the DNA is TGTGCCAGCAGTGATGATGTCGGCTATGGCTACACCTTC.

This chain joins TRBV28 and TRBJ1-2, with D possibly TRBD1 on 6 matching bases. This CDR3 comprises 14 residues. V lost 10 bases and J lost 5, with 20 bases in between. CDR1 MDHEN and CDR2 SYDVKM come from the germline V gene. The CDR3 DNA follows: TGTGCCACCCACGAATTGGGGGCTTGGTATGGCTACACCTTC. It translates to CATHELGAWYGYTF.

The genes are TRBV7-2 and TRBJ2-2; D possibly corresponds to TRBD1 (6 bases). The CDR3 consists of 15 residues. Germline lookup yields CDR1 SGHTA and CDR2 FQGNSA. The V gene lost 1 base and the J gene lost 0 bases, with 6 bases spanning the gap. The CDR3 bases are TGTGCCAGCAGCTTAGGGACAGCGAACACCGGGGAGCTGTTTTTT. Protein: CASSLGTANTGELFF. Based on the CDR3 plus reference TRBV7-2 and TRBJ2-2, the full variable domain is GAGVSQSPSNKVTEKGKDVELRCDPISGHTALYWYRQSLGQGLEFLIYFQGNSAPDKSGLPSDRFSAERTGGSVSTLTIQRTQQEDSAVYLCASSLGTANTGELFFGEGSRLTVL.

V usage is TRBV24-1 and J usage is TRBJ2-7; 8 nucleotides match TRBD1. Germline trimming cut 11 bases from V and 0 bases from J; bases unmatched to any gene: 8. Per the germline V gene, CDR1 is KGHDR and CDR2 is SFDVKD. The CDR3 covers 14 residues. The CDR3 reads CAKRTGGTSYEQYF. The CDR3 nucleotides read TGTGCCAAAAGAACAGGGGGGACCTCCTACGAGCAGTACTTC.

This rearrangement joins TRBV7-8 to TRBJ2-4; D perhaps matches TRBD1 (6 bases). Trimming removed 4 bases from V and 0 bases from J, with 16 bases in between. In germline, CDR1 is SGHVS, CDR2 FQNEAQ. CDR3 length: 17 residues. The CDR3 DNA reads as TGTGCCAGCAGCTCTAGGACAGATTTCAGAGCCAAAAACATTCAGTACTTC. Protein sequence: CASSSRTDFRAKNIQYF.

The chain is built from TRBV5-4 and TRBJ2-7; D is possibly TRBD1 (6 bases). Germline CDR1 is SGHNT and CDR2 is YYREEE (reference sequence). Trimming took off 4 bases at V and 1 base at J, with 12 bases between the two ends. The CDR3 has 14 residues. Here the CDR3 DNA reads TGTGCCAGCAGCCCAGATAGGGGGTCCTACGAGCAGTACTTC. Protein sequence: CASSPDRGSYEQYF.

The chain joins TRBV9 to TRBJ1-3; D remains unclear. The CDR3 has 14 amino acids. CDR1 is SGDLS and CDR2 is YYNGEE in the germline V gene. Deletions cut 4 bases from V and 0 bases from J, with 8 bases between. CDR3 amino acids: CASSQVDSGNTIYF. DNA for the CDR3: TGTGCCAGCAGCCAGGTGGACTCTGGAAACACCATATATTTT.

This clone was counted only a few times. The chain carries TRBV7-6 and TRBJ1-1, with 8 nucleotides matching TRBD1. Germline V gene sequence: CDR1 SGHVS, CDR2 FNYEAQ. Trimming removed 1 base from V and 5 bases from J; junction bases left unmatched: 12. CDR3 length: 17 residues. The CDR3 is CASSLVPSGGQGTEAFF. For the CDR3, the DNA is TGTGCCAGCAGCTTAGTTCCTTCAGGGGGCCAGGGGACTGAAGCTTTCTTT.

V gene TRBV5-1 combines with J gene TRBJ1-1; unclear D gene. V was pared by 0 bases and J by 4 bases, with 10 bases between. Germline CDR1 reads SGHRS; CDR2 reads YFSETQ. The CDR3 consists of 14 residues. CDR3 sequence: CASSLGQDGTEAFF. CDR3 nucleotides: TGCGCCAGCAGCTTGGGCCAGGATGGCACTGAAGCTTTCTTT.